This T cell receptor (beta chain) was recorded in a study of control samples from healthy donors and cancer patients. The method was immunoSEQ multiplex PCR; TCRdb's version includes in-frame clones alone and lacks a portion of them. The sample contains 95,000 to 150,000 clones, around 92% of which appear only once. CDR1 and CDR2 (germline): SEHNR, FQNEAQ (reference sequence). V shed 5 bases and J shed 8 bases, with 12 bases lying between them. The CDR3 totals 12 residues. This TCR was sampled from a man older than 75 with head and neck cancer. Sequencing was performed on PBMCs. The chain couples TRBV7-9 to TRBJ1-2, with no clear D. CDR3 DNA: TGTGCCAGCAGCCCGGACCCCCGGGGCTACACCTTC. This gives the protein CASSPDPRGYTF.